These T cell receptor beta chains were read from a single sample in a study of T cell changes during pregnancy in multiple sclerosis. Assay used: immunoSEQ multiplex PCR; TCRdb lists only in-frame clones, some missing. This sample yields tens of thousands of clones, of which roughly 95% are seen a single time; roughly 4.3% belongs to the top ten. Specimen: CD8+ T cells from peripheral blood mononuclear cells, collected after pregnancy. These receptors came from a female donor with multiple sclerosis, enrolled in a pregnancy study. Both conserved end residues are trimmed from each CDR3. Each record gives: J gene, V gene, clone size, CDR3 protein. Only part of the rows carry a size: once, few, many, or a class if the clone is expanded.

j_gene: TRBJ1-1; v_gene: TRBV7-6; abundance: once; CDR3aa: ASSLDRGSTEAF
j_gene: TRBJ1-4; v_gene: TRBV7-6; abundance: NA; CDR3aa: ASSLADRNEKLF
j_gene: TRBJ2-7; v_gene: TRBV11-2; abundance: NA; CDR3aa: ASSLRRTGTDEQY
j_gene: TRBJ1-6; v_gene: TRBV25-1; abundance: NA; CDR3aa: ASSEAGSYNSPLH
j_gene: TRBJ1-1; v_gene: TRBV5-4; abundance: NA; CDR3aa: ASSWVRETNTEAF
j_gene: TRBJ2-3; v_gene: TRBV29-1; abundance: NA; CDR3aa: SVNRESTDTQY
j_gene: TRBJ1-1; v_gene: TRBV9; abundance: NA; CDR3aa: ASSTGRTLSTEAF
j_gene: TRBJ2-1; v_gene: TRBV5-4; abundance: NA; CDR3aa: ASSLLRTGGNEQF
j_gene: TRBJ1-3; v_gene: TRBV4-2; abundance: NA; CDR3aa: ASSQEAGSSGNTIY
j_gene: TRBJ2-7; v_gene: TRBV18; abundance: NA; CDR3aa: ASSPSGVSYEQY
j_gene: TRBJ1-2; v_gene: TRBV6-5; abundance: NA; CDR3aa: ASSYGLFYGYT
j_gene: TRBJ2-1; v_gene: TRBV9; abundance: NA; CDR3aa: ASSGGPAGDPNEQF
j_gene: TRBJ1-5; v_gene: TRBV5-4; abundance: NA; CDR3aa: ASNHTSSGQGVVGNQPQH
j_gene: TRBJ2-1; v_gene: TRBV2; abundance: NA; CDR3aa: ASSEAQGGDEQF
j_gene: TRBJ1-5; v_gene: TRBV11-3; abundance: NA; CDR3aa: ASSLGGGQGPFSSNQPQH